What follows are 18 T cell receptor beta chains derived from one specimen sequenced in a study of blood T cell repertoires in COVID-19 (dated by TCRdb to about 2020). The receptor library was made with the immunoSEQ multiplex PCR assay. TCRdb's version of the immuneACCESS table is confined to in-frame rearrangements and falls short of the full clone set. An unresolved V gene accounts for under half of the shortfall where checked; the remainder is of unknown origin. For this sample there are 140,000 or so clones; approximately 90% appear just once. The top ten clones comprise 2.5% to 3.5% of the sample. The material sequenced was peripheral blood. Every receptor here comes from a woman aged 60-75 years with active COVID-19.

This chain connects TRBV3-1 (or the pseudogene TRBV3-2) to TRBJ2-7; D is unresolved. Germline V CDR1 and CDR2: LGHDT, YNNKEL (reference sequence). The CDR3 consists of 12 residues. Trimming shortened V by 1 base and J by 4 bases, and 5 bases separated the two germline ends. The CDR3 DNA reads TGTGCCAGCAGCCAAGCAGGTTACGAGCAGTACTTC. Amino acids: CASSQAGYEQYF.

The gene calls are TRBV5-4 and TRBJ2-2; 9 bases match TRBD2. V trimming: 0 bases; J trimming: 0 bases; junction bases outside the gene matches: 3. The V gene's germline CDR1 is SGHNT and CDR2 YYREEE (reference sequence). The CDR3 covers 17 residues. The DNA of the CDR3 is TGTGCCAGCAGCTTGGCCGGGACTAGCTCGAACACCGGGGAGCTGTTTTTT. Translated: CASSLAGTSSNTGELFF.

This chain links TRBV7-2 with TRBJ1-1; D is uncertain. The CDR3 runs 16 residues. CDR1 and CDR2 (germline): SGHTA, FQGNSA. V lost 8 bases to trimming and J lost 3 bases, with 22 bases between them. CDR3 in amino acids: CASGKALWAGDTEAFF. The CDR3 coding sequence is TGTGCCAGCGGTAAGGCCTTATGGGCGGGCGACACTGAAGCTTTCTTT.

The V call is TRBV7-9, the J call TRBJ1-4; a weak D match, TRBD1 (6 bases). V gave up 5 bases and J gave up 0 bases, with 13 bases separating them. The germline V gene encodes CDR1 SEHNR and CDR2 FQNEAQ (reference sequence). The CDR3 runs to 16 residues. In nucleotides, the CDR3 is TGTGCCAGCAGCCCACGAGGGGGTTCAACTAATGAAAAACTGTTTTTT. Amino acid sequence: CASSPRGGSTNEKLFF. The whole variable domain, remainder taken from reference TRBV7-9 and TRBJ1-4, is DTGVSQNPRHKITKRGQNVTFRCDPISEHNRLYWYRQTLGQGPEFLTYFQNEAQLEKSRLLSDRFSAERPKGSFSTLEIQRTEQGDSAMYLCASSPRGGSTNEKLFFGSGTQLSVL.

This chain connects TRBV7-9 to TRBJ2-3, with 8 bases matching TRBD2. Germline V gives CDR1 SEHNR, CDR2 FQNEAQ (reference sequence). The ends lost 5 bases at V and 3 bases at J; junction bases unmatched: 10. This CDR3 spans 16 amino acids. In nucleotides, the CDR3 is TGTGCCAGCAGCCCCCCGGGACTAGAGTTGACAGATACGCAGTATTTT. This gives the protein CASSPPGLELTDTQYF.

This sequence joins TRBV24-1 and TRBJ2-2; possibly TRBD1 for D (5 bases). The germline CDR1 and CDR2 sequences are KGHDR and SFDVKD. Trimming removed 1 base at V and 6 bases at J, with 11 bases between. This CDR3 is 15 amino acids long. The CDR3 bases are TGTGCCACCAGTGATTTAATTAGGGGCGCCGGGGAGCTGTTTTTT. Encoded protein: CATSDLIRGAGELFF.

As to this clone: In this CDR3 the conserved last residue, phenylalanine or tryptophan, is missing, so a read error is likely. The limits of the CDR3 on the DNA are not certain, so only TCRdb's listed CDR3 is given. The V call is TRBV2, the J call TRBJ1-4. With termini counted, the CDR3 has 14 amino acids. CDR1 and CDR2 from the germline V gene are SNHLY and FYNNEI. The CDR3 loop is CASSPRPDTSPDSL.

The CDR3 nucleotides read TGTGCCAGCAAAGGACTAGCGGGAGACTCCTACGAGCAGTACTTC. Its translation is CASKGLAGDSYEQYF. The chain uses TRBV5-4 and TRBJ2-7, with TRBD2 matching 13 bases. Trimming cost V 6 bases and J 0 bases; bases outside gene matches: 3. CDR3 size: 15 residues. The germline V gene has CDR1 SGHNT and CDR2 YYREEE (reference sequence).

This sequence joins TRBV6-6 and TRBJ2-5; perhaps TRBD2 as D (6 bases). V was cut by 7 bases and J by 3 bases, with 15 bases left in between. Germline V lookup: CDR1 MNHNY, CDR2 SVGAGI (reference sequence). The CDR3 runs to 14 residues. The CDR3 is CASNQFAGKETQYF. The CDR3 coding sequence is TGTGCCAGCAACCAATTTGCGGGGAAAGAGACCCAGTACTTC.

CDR3 DNA sequence: TGCAGCGTTGAACAGACTAGCGGGAGGTCTGAGCAGTTCTTC. This encodes CSVEQTSGRSEQFF. The rearrangement uses TRBV29-1 and TRBJ2-1, with 13 bases that match TRBD2. CDR1 and CDR2 from the germline V gene are SQVTM and ANQGSEA. With V trimmed by 2 bases and J by 9 bases, 4 bases remained unmatched. This CDR3 comprises 14 residues.

The chain links TRBV4-3 to TRBJ2-7; D is possibly TRBD1 (6 bases). With 0 bases removed from V and 3 bases from J, the gap between germline ends came to 12 bases. Germline loops: CDR1 LGHNA, CDR2 YSLEER. The CDR3 is 15 amino acids. The CDR3 loop reads CASSQDRGSGYEQYF. The CDR3 DNA follows: TGCGCCAGCAGCCAAGATAGGGGGTCCGGCTACGAGCAGTACTTC.

The chain is built from TRBV28 and TRBJ2-3; TRBD2 agrees at 8 bases. The germline CDR1 and CDR2 sequences are MDHEN and SYDVKM. V shed 3 bases and J 2 bases; nucleotides not matched to a gene: 4. The CDR3 has 15 residues. CDR3 amino acids: CASSFLLAATDTQYF. The CDR3 DNA is TGTGCCAGCAGTTTTTTACTAGCGGCCACAGATACGCAGTATTTT. The variable domain in full, with the rest retrieved from reference TRBV28 and TRBJ2-3, is DVKVTQSSRYLVKRTGEKVFLECVQDMDHENMFWYRQDPGLGLRLIYFSYDVKMKEKGDIPEGYSVSREKKERFSLILESASTNQTSMYLCASSFLLAATDTQYFGPGTRLTVL.

The rearrangement links TRBV6-1 to TRBJ2-7; D possibly corresponds to TRBD1 (5 bases). Looked up from germline, CDR1 is MNHNS and CDR2 is SASEGT. Deletions cut 1 base from V and 5 bases from J, with 21 bases between. The CDR3 sequence is 17 residues long. The DNA of the CDR3 is TGTGCCAGCAGTGAAGGCTGGGGCAGGGTTAAAGATCACGAGCAGTACTTC. It codes for CASSEGWGRVKDHEQYF.

The chain is built from TRBV19 and TRBJ1-5, with D tentatively TRBD1 (5 bases). The V gene lost 2 bases and the J gene lost 1 base, with 9 bases spanning the gap. CDR1 is LNHDA, CDR2 SQIVND, per germline (reference sequence). The CDR3 loop spans 15 amino acids. CDR3 DNA sequence: TGTGCCAGTAGTATAATCTGGGGCAGCAATCAGCCCCAGCATTTT. This codes for CASSIIWGSNQPQHF. The whole variable domain, remainder taken from reference TRBV19 and TRBJ1-5, is DGGITQSPKYLFRKEGQNVTLSCEQNLNHDAMYWYRQDPGQGLRLIYYSQIVNDFQKGDIAEGYSVSREKKESFPLTVTSAQKNPTAFYLCASSIIWGSNQPQHFGDGTRLSIL.

The chain uses TRBV3-1 (or the pseudogene TRBV3-2) and TRBJ2-1; 10 positions agree with TRBD2. This CDR3 has 14 amino acids. In germline, CDR1 is LGHDT, CDR2 YNNKEL (reference sequence). V was clipped by 1 base and J by 15 bases; unmatched bases: 9. The CDR3 region is CASSQGTSGPPSFF. CDR3 in DNA: TGTGCCAGCAGCCAAGGGACTAGCGGACCCCCCTCGTTCTTC.

The CDR3: CASSQDGSYREDTQYF. CDR3 nucleotides: TGTGCCAGCAGCCAAGATGGTAGCTATCGTGAAGATACGCAGTATTTT. The V gene is TRBV3-1 (or the pseudogene TRBV3-2), the J gene TRBJ2-3, with D uncertain. The V end lost 0 bases, the J end lost 5 bases, and 15 bases lay between the germline ends. CDR3 length: 16 amino acids. CDR1 is LGHDT and CDR2 is YNNKEL in the germline V gene (reference sequence).

The V gene is TRBV30, the J gene TRBJ2-7; perhaps TRBD1 as D (6 bases). The CDR3 contains 14 residues. V gave up 3 bases and J gave up 0 bases, with 12 bases separating them. Germline-derived CDR1 and CDR2 are GTSNPN and SVGIG (reference sequence). This CDR3 reads CAWSRQVSSYEQYF. CDR3 bases: TGTGCCTGGAGCAGACAGGTGAGCTCCTACGAGCAGTACTTC.

The CDR3 reads CASSLEGTDMMNTEAFF. CDR3 bases: TGTGCCAGCAGCTTAGAAGGGACAGATATGATGAACACTGAAGCTTTCTTT. The chain joins TRBV7-9 to TRBJ1-1; 7 bases match TRBD1. V lost 1 base to trimming and J lost 0 bases; unmatched junction nucleotides: 8. The V gene's germline CDR1 is SEHNR and CDR2 FQNEAQ (reference sequence). The CDR3 has 17 amino acids. The variable domain in full, completed from reference TRBV7-9 and TRBJ1-1, reads DTGVSQNPRHKITKRGQNVTFRCDPISEHNRLYWYRQTLGQGPEFLTYFQNEAQLEKSRLLSDRFSAERPKGSFSTLEIQRTEQGDSAMYLCASSLEGTDMMNTEAFFGQGTRLTVV.